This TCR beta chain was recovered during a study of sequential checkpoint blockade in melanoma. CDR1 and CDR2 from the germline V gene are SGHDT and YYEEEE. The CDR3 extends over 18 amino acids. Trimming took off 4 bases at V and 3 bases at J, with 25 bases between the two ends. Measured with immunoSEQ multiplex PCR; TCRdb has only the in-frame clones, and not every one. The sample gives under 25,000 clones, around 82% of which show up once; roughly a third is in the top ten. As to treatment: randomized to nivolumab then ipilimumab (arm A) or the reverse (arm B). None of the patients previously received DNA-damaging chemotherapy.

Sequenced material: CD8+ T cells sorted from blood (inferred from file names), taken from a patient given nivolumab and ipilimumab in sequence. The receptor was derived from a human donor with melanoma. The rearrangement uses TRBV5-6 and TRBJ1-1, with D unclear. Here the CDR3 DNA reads TGTGCCAGCAGCCCCGCAATCTATACGGGAGAGTTCGACACTGAAGCTTTCTTT. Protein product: CASSPAIYTGEFDTEAFF.